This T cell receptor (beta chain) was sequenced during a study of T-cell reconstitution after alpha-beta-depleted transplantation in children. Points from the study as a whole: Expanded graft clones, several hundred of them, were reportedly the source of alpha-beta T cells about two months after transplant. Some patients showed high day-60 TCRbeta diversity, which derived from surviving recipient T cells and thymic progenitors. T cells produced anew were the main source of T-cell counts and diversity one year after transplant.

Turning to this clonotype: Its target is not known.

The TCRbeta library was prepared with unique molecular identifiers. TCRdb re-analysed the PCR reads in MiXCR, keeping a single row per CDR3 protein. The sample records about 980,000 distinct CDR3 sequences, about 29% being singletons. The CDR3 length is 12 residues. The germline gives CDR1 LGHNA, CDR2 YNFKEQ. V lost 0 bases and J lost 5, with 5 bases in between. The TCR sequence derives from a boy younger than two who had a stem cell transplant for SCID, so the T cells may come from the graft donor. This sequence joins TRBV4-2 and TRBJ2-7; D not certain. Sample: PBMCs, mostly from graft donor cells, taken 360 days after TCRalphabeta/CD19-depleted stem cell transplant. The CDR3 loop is CASSQDYHEQYF. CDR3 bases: TGTGCCAGCAGCCAAGATTATCACGAGCAGTACTTC.